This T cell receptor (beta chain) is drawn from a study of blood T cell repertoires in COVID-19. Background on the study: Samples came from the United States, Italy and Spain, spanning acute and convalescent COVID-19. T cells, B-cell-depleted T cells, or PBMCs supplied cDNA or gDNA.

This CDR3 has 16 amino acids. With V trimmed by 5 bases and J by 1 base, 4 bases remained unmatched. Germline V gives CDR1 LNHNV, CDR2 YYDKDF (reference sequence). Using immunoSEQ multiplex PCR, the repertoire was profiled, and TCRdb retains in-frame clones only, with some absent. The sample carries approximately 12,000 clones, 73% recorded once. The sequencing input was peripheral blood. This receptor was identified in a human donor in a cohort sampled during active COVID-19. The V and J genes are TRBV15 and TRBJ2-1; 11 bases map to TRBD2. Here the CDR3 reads CATSRRLAGSYNEQFF. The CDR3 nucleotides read TGTGCCACCAGCCGTCGACTAGCGGGGTCCTACAATGAGCAGTTCTTC.